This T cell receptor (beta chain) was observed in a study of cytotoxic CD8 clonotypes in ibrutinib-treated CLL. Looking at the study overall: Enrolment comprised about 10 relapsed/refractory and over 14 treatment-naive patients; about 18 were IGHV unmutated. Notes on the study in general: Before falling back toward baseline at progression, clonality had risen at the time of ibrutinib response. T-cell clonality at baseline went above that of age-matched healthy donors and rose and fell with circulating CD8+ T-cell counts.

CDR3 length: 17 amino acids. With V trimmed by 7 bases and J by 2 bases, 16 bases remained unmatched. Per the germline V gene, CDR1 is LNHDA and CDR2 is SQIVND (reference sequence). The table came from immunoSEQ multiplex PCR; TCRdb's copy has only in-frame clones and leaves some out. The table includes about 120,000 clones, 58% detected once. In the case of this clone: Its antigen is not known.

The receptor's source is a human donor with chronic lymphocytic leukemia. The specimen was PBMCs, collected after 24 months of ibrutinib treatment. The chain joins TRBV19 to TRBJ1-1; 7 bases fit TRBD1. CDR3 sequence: CASTPIPRTGLNTEAFF. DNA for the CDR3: TGTGCCAGTACCCCCATCCCCCGGACAGGTCTAAACACTGAAGCTTTCTTT. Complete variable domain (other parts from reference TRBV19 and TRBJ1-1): DGGITQSPKYLFRKEGQNVTLSCEQNLNHDAMYWYRQDPGQGLRLIYYSQIVNDFQKGDIAEGYSVSREKKESFPLTVTSAQKNPTAFYLCASTPIPRTGLNTEAFFGQGTRLTVV.